These 20 T cell receptor beta chains originate from one sample sequenced in a study of CXCR3-negative and CXCR3-positive naive CD8 T cells. Findings of the study overall: CXCR3-positive naive cells carried more hydrophobic TRB CDR3s than CXCR3-negative naive cells did.

Their cognate antigens are unknown. Libraries were UMI-labeled 5' RACE TRB cDNA. TCRdb reprocessed the 5' RACE reads and reports one entry per CDR3 protein, with no DNA. The listing contains some 140,000 distinct CDR3 sequences. Sequenced input: naive CXCR3+ CD8+ T cells from blood. Subset defined: CD45RO-CCR7+CD27+CD95- naive CD8+ T cells expressing CXCR3 (TNR3+). The receptors come from a human donor in good health. Some clones in this sample may be carry-over from other donors' samples.

The chain combines TRBV12-2 with TRBJ1-4; the D call of TRBD1 rests on TCRdb alone, since no DNA is present to check it. TRBV12-2 counts as a pseudogene. The CDR3 totals 17 residues. The CDR3 loop is CASRLRRGRGTNEKLFF.

The V gene is TRBV29-1, the J gene TRBJ2-2; the TRBD1 assignment by TCRdb is unverifiable without DNA. The CDR3 length is 14 residues. Germline V CDR1 and CDR2: SQVTM, ANQGSEA. The CDR3 region is CSVVQGTNTGELFF.

The V gene is TRBV14, the J gene TRBJ2-1; as DNA is missing, the TRBD2 call by TCRdb cannot be tested. Germline CDR1 and CDR2: SGHDN and FVKESK. CDR3 length equals 17 residues. The chain's CDR3 is CASSHPASGRSGNEQFF.

The chain carries TRBV13 and TRBJ2-1; TCRdb designates TRBD2, a call that cannot be tested without DNA. The CDR3 consists of 16 residues. Germline V gene lookup returns CDR1 PRHDT and CDR2 FYEKMQ (reference sequence). This chain's CDR3 is CASRISGRGFYNEQFF. The full variable domain, in which reference TRBV13 and TRBJ2-1 provide the parts outside the CDR3, is AAGVIQSPRHLIKEKRETATLKCYPIPRHDTVYWYQQGPGQDPQFLISFYEKMQSDKGSIPDRFSAQQFSDYHSELNMSSLELGDSALYFCASRISGRGFYNEQFFGPGTRLTVL.

This chain joins TRBV28 and TRBJ2-7; TCRdb outputs TRBD1, but without DNA this stays unchecked. This CDR3 region has 15 residues. Germline V gene data show CDR1 as MDHEN and CDR2 as SYDVKM. This chain's CDR3 is CASSLFGAVPYEQYF.

The chain carries TRBV30 and TRBJ2-1; as DNA is missing, the TRBD2 call by TCRdb cannot be tested. This CDR3 has 13 residues. Germline CDR1 reads GTSNPN; CDR2 reads SVGIG (reference sequence). The CDR3 reads CAWNYGTPSEQFF.

The chain couples TRBV29-1 to TRBJ2-7. This CDR3 spans 13 amino acids. Germline assignment: CDR1 SQVTM and CDR2 ANQGSEA. CDR3 in amino acids: CSVRSSAGYEQYF.

The V call is TRBV11-2, the J call TRBJ2-1. Germline V gene data show CDR1 as SGHAT and CDR2 as FQNNGV. The CDR3 runs to 14 residues. This chain's CDR3 is CASSFLGSYNEQFF. Together with reference TRBV11-2 and TRBJ2-1, the CDR3 gives the full variable domain: EAGVAQSPRYKIIEKRQSVAFWCNPISGHATLYWYQQILGQGPKLLIQFQNNGVVDDSQLPKDRFSAERLKGVDSTLKIQPAKLEDSAVYLCASSFLGSYNEQFFGPGTRLTVL.

The V and J genes are TRBV5-1 and TRBJ2-3; as DNA is missing, the TRBD2 call by TCRdb cannot be tested. CDR1 and CDR2 from the germline V gene are SGHRS and YFSETQ. The CDR3 is 14 amino acids. CDR3 amino acids: CASRTSGGTDTQYF.

The chain has TRBV7-9 and TRBJ1-1. Germline V gene sequence: CDR1 SEHNR, CDR2 FQNEAQ (reference sequence). The length of the CDR3 is 15 residues. This CDR3 is CASSLAGRLNTEAFF.

The rearrangement joins TRBV7-9 to TRBJ2-3. CDR3 length: 12 residues. Germline V gene sequence: CDR1 SEHNR, CDR2 FQNEAQ (reference sequence). The CDR3 sequence: CASRASDDTQYF.

The gene calls are TRBV28 and TRBJ2-7; TCRdb indicates TRBD1, and absent DNA this call remains unverified. The length of the CDR3 is 14 residues. CDR1 MDHEN and CDR2 SYDVKM come from the germline V gene. The CDR3 spells CASRPGHPSYEQYF. The full variable domain, in which reference TRBV28 and TRBJ2-7 provide the parts outside the CDR3, is DVKVTQSSRYLVKRTGEKVFLECVQDMDHENMFWYRQDPGLGLRLIYFSYDVKMKEKGDIPEGYSVSREKKERFSLILESASTNQTSMYLCASRPGHPSYEQYFGPGTRLTVT.

The gene calls are TRBV11-2 and TRBJ2-5. The germline CDR1 and CDR2 sequences are SGHAT and FQNNGV. The CDR3 extends over 14 amino acids. The CDR3 reads CASRDAGDQETQYF.

The CDR3 here is CASSLDGTSGGSYEQYF. V gene TRBV7-9 combines with J gene TRBJ2-7; TCRdb indicates TRBD2, and absent DNA this call remains unverified. CDR3 length: 17 residues. From germline, CDR1 is SEHNR and CDR2 FQNEAQ (reference sequence). Together with reference TRBV7-9 and TRBJ2-7, the CDR3 gives the full variable domain: DTGVSQNPRHKITKRGQNVTFRCDPISEHNRLYWYRQTLGQGPEFLTYFQNEAQLEKSRLLSDRFSAERPKGSFSTLEIQRTEQGDSAMYLCASSLDGTSGGSYEQYFGPGTRLTVT.

The genes are TRBV29-1 and TRBJ2-1; there is no DNA to check the TCRdb D call of TRBD2. Germline CDR1 and CDR2: SQVTM and ANQGSEA. The CDR3 has 11 residues. CDR3 protein: CSASGNNEQFF.

V usage is TRBV27 and J usage is TRBJ2-1; the D gene TCRdb calls, TRBD2, cannot be checked with no DNA. The CDR3 has 15 amino acids. Germline CDR1 and CDR2: MNHEY and SMNVEV (reference sequence). CDR3 amino acids: CASSSGTGGPGEQFF.

The rearrangement joins TRBV20-1 to TRBJ2-7; TCRdb outputs TRBD1, but without DNA this stays unchecked. Looked up from germline, CDR1 is DFQATT and CDR2 is SNEGSKA (reference sequence). This CDR3 comprises 13 residues. The CDR3 is CSARDSRDYEQYF.

The chain couples TRBV4-1 to TRBJ2-7; TCRdb outputs TRBD2, but without DNA this stays unchecked. The CDR3 spans 14 residues. Germline-derived CDR1 and CDR2 are MGHRA and YSYEKL. CDR3 sequence: CASSQDLLAFEQYF.

The chain uses TRBV5-1 and TRBJ2-7; TCRdb outputs TRBD1, but without DNA this stays unchecked. The germline gives CDR1 SGHRS, CDR2 YFSETQ. The CDR3 length is 14 residues. The CDR3 spells CASSHGTGLPEQYF. The full variable domain, completed using reference TRBV5-1 and TRBJ2-7, is KAGVTQTPRYLIKTRGQQVTLSCSPISGHRSVSWYQQTPGQGLQFLFEYFSETQRNKGNFPGRFSGRQFSNSRSEMNVSTLELGDSALYLCASSHGTGLPEQYFGPGTRLTVT.

The rearrangement uses TRBV6-6 and TRBJ2-1. CDR1 is MNHNY and CDR2 is SVGAGI in the germline V gene (reference sequence). The CDR3 covers 14 residues. The CDR3 loop reads CASSPQSSYNEQFF.